This T cell receptor beta chain was sequenced during a study of shared clonotypes between healthy human individuals. Here immunoSEQ multiplex PCR was the method, and the copy in TCRdb shows in-frame clones only, minus some. This table holds hundreds of thousands of clones, roughly 72% found once. This CDR3 is 14 amino acids long. The ends were cut back, 3 bases at V and 2 bases at J, with 11 bases in the middle. CDR1 LNHDA and CDR2 SQIVND come from the germline V gene (reference sequence). This clonotype was sampled from a woman aged 40 to 55 in good health. Some clones in this sample may be carry-over from other donors' samples. This chain links TRBV19 with TRBJ2-7, with D perhaps matching TRBD1 (5 bases). The source material was PBMCs. Here the CDR3 DNA reads TGTGCCAGTAGTATGGTGGGGCCTACCTACGAGCAGTACTTC. It codes for CASSMVGPTYEQYF.